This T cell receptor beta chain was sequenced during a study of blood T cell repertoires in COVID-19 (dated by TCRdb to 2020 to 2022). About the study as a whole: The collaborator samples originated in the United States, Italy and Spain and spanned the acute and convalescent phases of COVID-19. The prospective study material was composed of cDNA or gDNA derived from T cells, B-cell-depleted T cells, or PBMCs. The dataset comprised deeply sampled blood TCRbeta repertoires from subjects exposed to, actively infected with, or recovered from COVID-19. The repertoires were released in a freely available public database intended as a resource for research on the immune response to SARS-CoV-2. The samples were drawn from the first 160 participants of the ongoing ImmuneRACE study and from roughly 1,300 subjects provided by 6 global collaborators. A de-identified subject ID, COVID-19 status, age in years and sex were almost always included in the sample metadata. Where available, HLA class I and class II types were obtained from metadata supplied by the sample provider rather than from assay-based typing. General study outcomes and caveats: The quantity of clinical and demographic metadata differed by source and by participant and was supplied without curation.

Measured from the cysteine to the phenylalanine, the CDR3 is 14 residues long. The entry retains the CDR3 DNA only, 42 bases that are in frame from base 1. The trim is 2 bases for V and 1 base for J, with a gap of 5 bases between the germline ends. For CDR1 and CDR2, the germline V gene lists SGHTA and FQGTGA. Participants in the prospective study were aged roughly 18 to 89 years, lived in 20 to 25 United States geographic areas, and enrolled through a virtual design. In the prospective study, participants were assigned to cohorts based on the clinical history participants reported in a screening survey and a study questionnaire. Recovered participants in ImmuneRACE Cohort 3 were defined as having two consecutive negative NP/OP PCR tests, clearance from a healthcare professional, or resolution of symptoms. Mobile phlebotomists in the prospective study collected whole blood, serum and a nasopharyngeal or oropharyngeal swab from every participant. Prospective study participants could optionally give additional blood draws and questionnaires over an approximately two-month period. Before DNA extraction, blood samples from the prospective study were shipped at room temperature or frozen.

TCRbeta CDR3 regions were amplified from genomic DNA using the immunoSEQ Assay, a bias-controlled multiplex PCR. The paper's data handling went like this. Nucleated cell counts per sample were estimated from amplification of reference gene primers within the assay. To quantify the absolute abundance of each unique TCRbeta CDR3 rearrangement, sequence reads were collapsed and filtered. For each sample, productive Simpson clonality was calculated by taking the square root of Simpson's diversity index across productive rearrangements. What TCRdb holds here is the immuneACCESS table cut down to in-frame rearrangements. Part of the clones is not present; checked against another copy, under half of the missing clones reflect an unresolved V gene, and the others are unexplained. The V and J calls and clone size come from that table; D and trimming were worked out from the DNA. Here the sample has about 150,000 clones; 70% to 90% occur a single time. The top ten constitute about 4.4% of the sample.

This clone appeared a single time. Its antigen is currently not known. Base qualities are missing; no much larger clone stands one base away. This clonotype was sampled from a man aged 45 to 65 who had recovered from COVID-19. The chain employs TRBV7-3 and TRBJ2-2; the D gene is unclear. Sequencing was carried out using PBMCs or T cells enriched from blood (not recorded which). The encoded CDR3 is CASSLGRNTGELFF. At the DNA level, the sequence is TGTGCCAGCAGCTTAGGGCGGAACACCGGGGAGCTGTTTTTT.